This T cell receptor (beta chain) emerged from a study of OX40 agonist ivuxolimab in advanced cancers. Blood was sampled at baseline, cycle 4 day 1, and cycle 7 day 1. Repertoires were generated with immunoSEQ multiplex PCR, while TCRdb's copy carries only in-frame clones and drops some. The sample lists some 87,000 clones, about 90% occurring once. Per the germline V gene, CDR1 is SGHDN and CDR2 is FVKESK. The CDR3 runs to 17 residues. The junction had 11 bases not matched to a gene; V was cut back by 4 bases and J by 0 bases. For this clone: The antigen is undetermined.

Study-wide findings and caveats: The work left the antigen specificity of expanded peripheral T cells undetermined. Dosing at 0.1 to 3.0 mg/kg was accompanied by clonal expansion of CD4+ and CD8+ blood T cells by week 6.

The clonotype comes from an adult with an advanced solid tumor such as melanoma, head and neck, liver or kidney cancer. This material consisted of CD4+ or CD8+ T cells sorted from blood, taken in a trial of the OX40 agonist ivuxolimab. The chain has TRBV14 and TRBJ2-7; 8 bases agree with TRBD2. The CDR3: CASSRLPGLGSSYEQYF. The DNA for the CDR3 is TGTGCCAGCAGCCGCTTACCGGGACTAGGGTCCTCCTACGAGCAGTACTTC.